The 19 T cell receptor beta chains presented below share a single source sample, sequenced in a study of cytomegalovirus exposure and HLA in healthy donors. PCR employed 60 Vbeta and 13 Jbeta primers. This table comes from immunoSEQ multiplex PCR, and its TCRdb copy is limited to in-frame clones, with some not included. The sample shows 75,000 to 90,000 clones, just under 75% of them seen only once. The sequenced sample consisted of PBMCs. All receptors come from a man aged 55 to 69 in good health and CMV-seronegative.

This chain links TRBV7-2 with TRBJ2-3; D remains unclear. V was trimmed by 6 bases and J by 8 bases, leaving 12 bases between them. The length of the CDR3 is 12 residues. CDR1 is SGHTA and CDR2 is FQGNSA in the germline V gene. The CDR3 nucleotides are TGTGCCAGCAGTTATATTCTGAGTACGCAGTATTTT. Translating it yields CASSYILSTQYF.

This sequence joins TRBV6-5 and TRBJ1-6, with 7 nucleotides matching TRBD1. The trim removed 5 bases at V and 6 bases at J, leaving 7 bases unmatched. The CDR3 is 15 residues long. Germline V gives CDR1 MNHEY, CDR2 SVGAGI. CDR3 protein: CASSPRDRSNSPLHF. The CDR3 DNA is TGTGCCAGCAGTCCCCGGGACAGATCTAATTCACCCCTCCACTTT.

This clone was counted only a few times. The rearrangement links TRBV5-1 to TRBJ1-1, with a weak D call TRBD1 (5 bases). The CDR3 spans 14 residues. CDR1 and CDR2 from the germline V gene are SGHRS and YFSETQ. With 1 base removed from V and 4 bases from J, the gap between germline ends came to 11 bases. This chain's CDR3 is CASSLISGRTEAFF. The CDR3 nucleotides are TGCGCCAGCAGCTTGATCTCAGGGCGCACTGAAGCTTTCTTT.

The V and J genes are TRBV10-1 and TRBJ1-5; no firm D call. The germline V and J ends were trimmed by 11 bases and 1 base, with 21 bases remaining between them. The CDR3 is 16 amino acids. The V gene's germline CDR1 is WNHNN and CDR2 SYGVQD (reference sequence). The CDR3 protein is CAAYFPGDFSNQPQHF. CDR3 DNA: TGCGCCGCATATTTCCCCGGGGATTTCAGCAATCAGCCCCAGCATTTT.

This rearrangement joins TRBV29-1 to TRBJ1-1; 7 nucleotides align to TRBD1. V dropped 8 bases and J dropped 4; count of bases not matched to a gene: 7. The germline gives CDR1 SQVTM, CDR2 ANQGSEA. The CDR3 sequence is 12 residues long. The CDR3 reads CSSARGSTEAFF. The DNA for the CDR3 is TGCAGCTCAGCCAGGGGGTCCACTGAAGCTTTCTTT. The variable domain in full, completed from reference TRBV29-1 and TRBJ1-1, reads SAVISQKPSRDICQRGTSLTIQCQVDSQVTMMFWYRQQPGQSLTLIATANQGSEATYESGFVIDKFPISRPNLTFSTLTVSNMSPEDSSIYLCSSARGSTEAFFGQGTRLTVV.

In its sample, this clone was seen a few times. The chain recombines TRBV6-5 with TRBJ1-3, with D perhaps TRBD1 (5 bases). CDR1 is MNHEY and CDR2 is SVGAGI in the germline V gene. V lost 7 bases to trimming and J lost 2 bases, with 12 bases between them. CDR3 length: 14 residues. The CDR3: CASIDSVTGNTIYF. CDR3 nucleotides: TGTGCCAGCATTGACAGTGTCACTGGAAACACCATATATTTT.

The gene calls are TRBV25-1 and TRBJ2-2; 11 bases are a match to TRBD1. Trimming took 6 bases from V and 5 from J; bases not matched to a gene: 5. The CDR3 is made up of 15 amino acids. CDR1 and CDR2 from the germline V gene are MGHDK and SYGVNS. For the CDR3, the DNA is TGTGCCAGCAGAGGACAGGGGGCAGGGACCGGGGAGCTGTTTTTT. This sequence encodes CASRGQGAGTGELFF.

The chain joins TRBV7-6 to TRBJ2-5; 11 positions match TRBD1. V dropped 6 bases and J dropped 0; count of bases not matched to a gene: 9. This CDR3 comprises 17 residues. From germline, CDR1 is SGHVS and CDR2 FNYEAQ. CDR3 region: CASSYAPGQGDQETQYF. CDR3 in DNA: TGTGCCAGCAGTTACGCGCCGGGACAGGGGGACCAAGAGACCCAGTACTTC.

The chain joins TRBV9 to TRBJ2-5, with TRBD2 matching over 12 bases. After removal of 1 base from V and 5 bases from J, the junction contained 9 bases not matched to a gene. This CDR3 region has 17 residues. Germline CDR1 and CDR2: SGDLS and YYNGEE. The CDR3 reads CASSVRLAGGPVETQYF. CDR3 in DNA: TGTGCCAGCAGCGTAAGGCTAGCGGGGGGGCCTGTGGAGACCCAGTACTTC.

The chain combines TRBV7-9 with TRBJ2-7, with D tentatively TRBD2 (6 bases). The germline gives CDR1 SEHNR, CDR2 FQNEAQ (reference sequence). V was trimmed by 2 bases and J by 2 bases, leaving 13 bases between them. CDR3 length equals 15 residues. The CDR3 spells CASSLFGGGAYEQYF. Here the CDR3 DNA reads TGTGCCAGCAGCTTATTCGGGGGAGGTGCCTACGAGCAGTACTTC.

The table lists this clone with a few counts. This rearrangement joins TRBV7-8 to TRBJ1-1, with 7 nucleotides matching TRBD1. Germline V CDR1 and CDR2: SGHVS, FQNEAQ. V was pared by 5 bases and J by 9 bases, with 6 bases of the junction left unmatched. The CDR3 is 12 amino acids. Here the CDR3 DNA reads TGTGCCAGCAGCGTATCCAGGGGGAAAGCTTTCTTT. Translating gives CASSVSRGKAFF.

The V and J genes are TRBV29-1 and TRBJ1-2; D gene uncertain. This CDR3 is 12 amino acids long. Deletions cut 1 base from V and 6 bases from J, with 9 bases between. Germline CDR1 and CDR2: SQVTM and ANQGSEA. CDR3 DNA sequence: TGCAGCGTTGAAGGGGCGCAAAATGGCTACACCTTC. This sequence encodes CSVEGAQNGYTF.

This rearrangement joins TRBV5-1 to TRBJ2-3, with 14 positions matching TRBD2. Germline-derived CDR1 and CDR2 are SGHRS and YFSETQ. The junction had 3 bases not matched to a gene; V was cut back by 4 bases and J by 5 bases. The CDR3 runs 15 residues. The DNA for the CDR3 is TGCGCCAGCAGCCACGGGACTAGCGGGGGAGATACGCAGTATTTT. Encoded protein: CASSHGTSGGDTQYF.

The gene calls are TRBV30 and TRBJ2-3; TRBD2 might be the D (5 bases). V was cut by 2 bases and J by 6 bases, with 24 bases left in between. The CDR3 has 17 residues. Germline CDR1 GTSNPN, CDR2 SVGIG (reference sequence). In DNA form, the CDR3 reads TGTGCCTGGAGTCCCCCCCGAGGGATGAGCCGCGCCGATACGCAGTATTTT. Translating gives CAWSPPRGMSRADTQYF. Together with reference TRBV30 and TRBJ2-3, the CDR3 gives the full variable domain: SQTIHQWPATLVQPVGSPLSLECTVEGTSNPNLYWYRQAAGRGLQLLFYSVGIGQISSEVPQNLSASRPQDRQFILSSKKLLLSDSGFYLCAWSPPRGMSRADTQYFGPGTRLTVL.

This chain connects TRBV2 to TRBJ1-2; D is perhaps TRBD1 (5 bases). The V end lost 4 bases, the J end lost 4 bases, and 13 bases lay between the germline ends. Germline values: CDR1 SNHLY, CDR2 FYNNEI. This CDR3 has 14 amino acids. CDR3 protein: CASSVTGLIYGYTF. The DNA for the CDR3 is TGTGCCAGCAGTGTTACAGGCCTAATCTATGGCTACACCTTC. Together with reference TRBV2 and TRBJ1-2, the CDR3 gives the full variable domain: EPEVTQTPSHQVTQMGQEVILRCVPISNHLYFYWYRQILGQKVEFLVSFYNNEISEKSEIFDDQFSVERPDGSNFTLKIRSTKLEDSAMYFCASSVTGLIYGYTFGSGTRLTVV.

J is TRBJ1-1 and V is TRBV6-5; D not certain. CDR1 MNHEY and CDR2 SVGAGI come from the germline V gene. Trimming shortened V by 6 bases and J by 1 base, and 9 bases separated the two germline ends. This CDR3 region has 13 residues. CDR3 nucleotides: TGTGCCAGCAGGGCAGGCCAGAACACTGAAGCTTTCTTT. It specifies CASRAGQNTEAFF.

The chain carries TRBV5-4 and TRBJ2-3; D ambiguous. V was clipped by 0 bases and J by 0 bases, with 17 bases between them. The CDR3 sequence is 18 residues long. Looked up from germline, CDR1 is SGHNT and CDR2 is YYREEE (reference sequence). The CDR3 nucleotides are TGTGCCAGCAGCTTGGGTGTGATACAAGATTCTAGCACAGATACGCAGTATTTT. Translated: CASSLGVIQDSSTDTQYF. Supplemented by reference TRBV5-4 and TRBJ2-3, the full variable domain reads ETGVTQSPTHLIKTRGQQVTLRCSSQSGHNTVSWYQQALGQGPQFIFQYYREEENGRGNFPPRFSGLQFPNYSSELNVNALELDDSALYLCASSLGVIQDSSTDTQYFGPGTRLTVL.

This clone appeared a few times. V is TRBV9 and J is TRBJ1-1; TRBD1 is a possible D gene (6 bases). With 4 bases removed from V and 4 bases from J, the gap between germline ends came to 17 bases. The CDR3 covers 15 residues. In germline, CDR1 is SGDLS, CDR2 YYNGEE. CDR3 in DNA: TGTGCCAGCAGCCCTGGGGACCTAGGGGGCACTGAAGCTTTCTTT. It is translated as CASSPGDLGGTEAFF.

This clone was counted between two and nine times. V gene TRBV6-4 combines with J gene TRBJ2-6; TRBD1 aligns across 12 bases. The germline V gene encodes CDR1 MRHNA and CDR2 SNTAGT. CDR3 length: 18 amino acids. V lost 4 bases to trimming and J lost 3 bases; unmatched junction nucleotides: 7. CDR3 coding DNA: TGTGCCAGCAGTGGAGGGACAGGGGGCGCGGGTGGGGCCAACGTCCTGACTTTC. Translated, it gives CASSGGTGGAGGANVLTF.